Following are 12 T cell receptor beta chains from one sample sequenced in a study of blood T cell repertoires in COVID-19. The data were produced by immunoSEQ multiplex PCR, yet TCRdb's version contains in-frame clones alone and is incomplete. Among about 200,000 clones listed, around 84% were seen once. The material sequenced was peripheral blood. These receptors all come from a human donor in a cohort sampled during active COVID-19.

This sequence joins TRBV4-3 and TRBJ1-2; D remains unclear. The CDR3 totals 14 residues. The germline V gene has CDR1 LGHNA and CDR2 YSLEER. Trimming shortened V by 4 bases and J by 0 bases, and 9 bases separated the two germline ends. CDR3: CASSPQQSNYGYTF. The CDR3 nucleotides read TGCGCCAGCAGCCCGCAACAGTCTAACTATGGCTACACCTTC.

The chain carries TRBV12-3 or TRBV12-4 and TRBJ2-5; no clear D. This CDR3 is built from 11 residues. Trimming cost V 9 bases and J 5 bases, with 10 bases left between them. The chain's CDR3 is CASSQRETQYF. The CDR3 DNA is TGTGCCAGTTCCCAGAGGGAGACCCAGTACTTC.

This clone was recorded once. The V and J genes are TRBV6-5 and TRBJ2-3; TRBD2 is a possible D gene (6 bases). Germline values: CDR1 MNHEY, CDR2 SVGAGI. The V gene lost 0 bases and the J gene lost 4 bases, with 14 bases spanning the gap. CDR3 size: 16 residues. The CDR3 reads CASSYSMGGDADTQYF. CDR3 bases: TGTGCCAGCAGTTACTCGATGGGGGGAGACGCAGATACGCAGTATTTT.

The CDR3 reads CASSFDGGGARNEQFF. As DNA, the CDR3 is TGCGCCAGCAGCTTTGATGGCGGGGGGGCTAGGAATGAGCAGTTCTTC. The chain links TRBV5-1 to TRBJ2-1; 9 bases agree with TRBD2. CDR3 size: 16 residues. V lost 2 bases and J lost 7; bases outside the gene matches: 10. Germline lookup yields CDR1 SGHRS and CDR2 YFSETQ.

The CDR3 is CASSTGSQGFSNQPQHF. The CDR3 coding sequence is TGTGCCAGTAGTACGGGATCACAGGGGTTTAGCAATCAGCCCCAGCATTTT. J is TRBJ1-5 and V is TRBV19; 7 bases are shared with TRBD1. Unmatched junction bases numbered 9, after V lost 4 bases and J lost 0 bases. Germline V gene lookup returns CDR1 LNHDA and CDR2 SQIVND (reference sequence). CDR3 size: 17 residues.

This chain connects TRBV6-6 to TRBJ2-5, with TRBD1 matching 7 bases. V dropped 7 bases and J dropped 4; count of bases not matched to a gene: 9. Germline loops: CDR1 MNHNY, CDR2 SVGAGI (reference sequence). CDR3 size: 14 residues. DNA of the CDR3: TGTGCCAGCACCCAGAGGGGGCTGGGAGAGACCCAGTACTTC. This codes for CASTQRGLGETQYF.

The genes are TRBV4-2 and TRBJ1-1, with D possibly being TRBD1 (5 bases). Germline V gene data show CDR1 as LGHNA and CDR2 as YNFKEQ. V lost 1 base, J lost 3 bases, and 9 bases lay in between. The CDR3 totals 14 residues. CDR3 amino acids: CASSQGGRDTEAFF. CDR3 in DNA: TGTGCCAGCAGCCAAGGTGGCAGGGACACTGAAGCTTTCTTT.

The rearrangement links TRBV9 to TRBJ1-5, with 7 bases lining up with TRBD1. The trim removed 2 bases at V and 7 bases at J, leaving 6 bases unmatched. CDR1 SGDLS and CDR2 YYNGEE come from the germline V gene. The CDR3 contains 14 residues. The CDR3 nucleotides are TGTGCCAGCAGCGTCGCACAGGACAGGCAGCCCCAGCATTTT. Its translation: CASSVAQDRQPQHF.

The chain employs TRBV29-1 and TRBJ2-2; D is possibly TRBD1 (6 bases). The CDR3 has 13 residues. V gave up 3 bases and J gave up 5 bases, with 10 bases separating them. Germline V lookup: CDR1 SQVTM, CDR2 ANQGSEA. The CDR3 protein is CSVDSQGTGELFF. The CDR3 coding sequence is TGCAGCGTTGATTCACAGGGTACCGGGGAGCTGTTTTTT.

CDR3 region: CASSGSGYGYTF. CDR3 in DNA: TGTGCCAGCAGTGGCTCAGGGTATGGCTACACCTTC. This chain joins TRBV12-3 or TRBV12-4 and TRBJ1-2; TRBD1 is a possible D gene (5 bases). V lost 5 bases and J lost 5, with 9 bases in between. This CDR3 is 12 amino acids long.

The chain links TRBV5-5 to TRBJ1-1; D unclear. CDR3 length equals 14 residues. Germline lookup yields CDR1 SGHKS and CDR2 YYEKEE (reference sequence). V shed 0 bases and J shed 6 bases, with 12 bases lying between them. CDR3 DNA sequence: TGTGCCAGCAGCTTGGATAGGGAGGCTGCTGAAGCTTTCTTT. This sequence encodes CASSLDREAAEAFF. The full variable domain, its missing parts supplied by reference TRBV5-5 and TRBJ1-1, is DAGVTQSPTHLIKTRGQQVTLRCSPISGHKSVSWYQQVLGQGPQFIFQYYEKEERGRGNFPDRFSARQFPNYSSELNVNALLLGDSALYLCASSLDREAAEAFFGQGTRLTVV.

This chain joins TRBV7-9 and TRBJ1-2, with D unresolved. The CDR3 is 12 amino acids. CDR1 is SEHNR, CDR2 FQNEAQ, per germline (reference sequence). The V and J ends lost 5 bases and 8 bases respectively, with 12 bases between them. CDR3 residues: CASSQEREGYTF. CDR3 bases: TGTGCCAGCAGCCAGGAACGGGAGGGCTACACCTTC. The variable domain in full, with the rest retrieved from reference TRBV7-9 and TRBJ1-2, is DTGVSQNPRHKITKRGQNVTFRCDPISEHNRLYWYRQTLGQGPEFLTYFQNEAQLEKSRLLSDRFSAERPKGSFSTLEIQRTEQGDSAMYLCASSQEREGYTFGSGTRLTVV.